This entry describes one T cell receptor beta chain. This sample is drawn from a study of human T cells and chemical hapten exposure. TCRdb called the RACE reads again in MiXCR, with one record for every CDR3 protein. The data contain 79,000 or so distinct CDR3 sequences, around a third of them singletons. Sample time point: patch test 1, 2 weeks after DPC sensitization. Treatment noted: therapeutic diphenylcyclopropenone sensitization with weekly scalp DPC. Investigators collected blood before applying each patch test. The specimen was whole blood, collected in connection with sensitization to the hapten diphenylcyclopropenone (DPC). The TCR was taken from a man between 40 and 49 years old with alopecia areata. Some clones in this sample may be carry-over from other donors' samples.

Written as DNA, the CDR3 is TGTGCCAGCAGCTTAGATTTGCACGGAGATACGCAGTATTTT. This encodes CASSLDLHGDTQYF. This chain connects TRBV11-2 to TRBJ2-3; the D is unclear. V gave up 0 bases and J gave up 5 bases, with 9 bases separating them. Germline CDR1 reads SGHAT; CDR2 reads FQNNGV. The CDR3 has 14 amino acids.